Shown below are 13 T cell receptor beta chains from a single sample sequenced in a study of blood T cells in healthy people across ages. The authors ran a second PCR of 7 to 11 cycles using a sample-barcoded 5' primer and a J-beta primer mix. TCRdb reprocessed the 5' RACE reads via MiXCR and lists one record per CDR3 protein. The sample holds some 1.8 million distinct CDR3 sequences, around 40% seen once. Input material: blood. The receptors derive from a human donor in good health.

On this clonotype itself: One junction end disagrees with the germline gene, perhaps due to a read error. This rearrangement joins TRBV24-1 to TRBJ2-7, with D unclear. Germline-derived CDR1 and CDR2 are KGHDR and SFDVKD. The CDR3 is 13 amino acids. CDR3 sequence reads: CATSDPVTYELYF. The CDR3 DNA reads as TGTGCCACCAGTGACCCCGTCACCTACGAGCTGTACTTC.

This sequence joins TRBV15 and TRBJ2-5; 7 nucleotides line up with TRBD2. The junction had 2 bases not matched to a gene; V was cut back by 3 bases and J by 4 bases. The CDR3 is 13 amino acids. Germline values: CDR1 LNHNV, CDR2 YYDKDF (reference sequence). In DNA, the CDR3 is TGTGCCACCAGCAGTCCGGGAGGAGAGACCCAGTACTTC. It yields the protein CATSSPGGETQYF. The complete variable domain, with remaining parts taken from reference TRBV15 and TRBJ2-5, reads DAMVIQNPRYQVTQFGKPVTLSCSQTLNHNVMYWYQQKSSQAPKLLFHYYDKDFNNEADTPDNFQSRRPNTSFCFLDIRSPGLGDTAMYLCATSSPGGETQYFGPGTRLLVL.

Written as DNA, the CDR3 is TGTGCCAGCAGCCAGTCCAGCAGAGTCTATGGCTACACCTTC. This codes for CASSQSSRVYGYTF. V usage is TRBV3-1 and J usage is TRBJ1-2, with no clear D. Germline V gene sequence: CDR1 LGHDT, CDR2 YNNKEL (reference sequence). Trimming removed 3 bases from V and 4 bases from J, with 12 bases in between. The CDR3 contains 14 residues.

The chain couples TRBV4-2 to TRBJ1-4; 12 bases match TRBD1. Looked up from germline, CDR1 is LGHNA and CDR2 is YNFKEQ. V trimming: 4 bases; J trimming: 1 base; junction bases outside the gene matches: 19. The CDR3 runs 22 residues. The CDR3 loop is CASSLLLAPGTGGEGTNEKLFF. Here the CDR3 DNA reads TGTGCCAGCAGCCTTCTATTGGCCCCCGGGACAGGGGGCGAAGGAACTAATGAAAAACTGTTTTTT.

Worth noting for this clonotype: The junction does not match germline at one end; this may be a read error. The chain combines TRBV7-9 with TRBJ2-7, with 8 nucleotides matching TRBD1. Germline CDR1 reads SEHNR; CDR2 reads FQNEAQ (reference sequence). The CDR3 loop spans 15 amino acids. CDR3 loop: CAGSFSRTGYYEQYF. The CDR3 DNA reads as TGTGCCGGCAGCTTCAGCCGGACAGGGTATTACGAGCAGTACTTC.

This clonotype was seen only a few times. The J gene is TRBJ1-1, the V gene TRBV20-1, with no clear D. The CDR3 spans 13 residues. V lost 7 bases to trimming and J lost 0 bases, with 12 bases between them. Germline lookup yields CDR1 DFQATT and CDR2 SNEGSKA (reference sequence). The CDR3, as DNA: TGCAGTGGTAGGGAGAATATGAACACTGAAGCTTTCTTT. It encodes CSGRENMNTEAFF.

The rearrangement uses TRBV5-1 and TRBJ2-1; no reliable D call. Germline lookup yields CDR1 SGHRS and CDR2 YFSETQ. CDR3 length: 18 residues. Deletions cut 0 bases from V and 0 bases from J, with 16 bases between. CDR3 in DNA: TGCGCCAGCAGCTTGGACGGCAGAAGTGGGTCCTCCTACAATGAGCAGTTCTTC. Translation: CASSLDGRSGSSYNEQFF.

V is TRBV7-8 and J is TRBJ2-3, with a weak D call TRBD1 (5 bases). The CDR3 is 16 amino acids. Trimming took 2 bases from V and 0 from J, leaving 12 bases between them. Germline CDR1 SGHVS, CDR2 FQNEAQ. CDR3 sequence reads: CASSLIGALSTDTQYF. The CDR3, as DNA: TGTGCCAGCAGCTTAATAGGGGCCTTAAGCACAGATACGCAGTATTTT.

This clonotype was observed a handful of times. The gene calls are TRBV13 and TRBJ2-1; 9 bases line up with TRBD1. The CDR3 contains 18 residues. V gave up 5 bases and J gave up 0 bases; unmatched junction bases: 11. Germline loops: CDR1 PRHDT, CDR2 FYEKMQ (reference sequence). The CDR3 protein is CASSLRRGTGPSYNEQFF. Written as DNA, the CDR3 is TGTGCCAGCAGCCTAAGACGGGGGACAGGGCCCTCCTACAATGAGCAGTTCTTC. Full variable domain (missing parts from reference TRBV13 and TRBJ2-1): AAGVIQSPRHLIKEKRETATLKCYPIPRHDTVYWYQQGPGQDPQFLISFYEKMQSDKGSIPDRFSAQQFSDYHSELNMSSLELGDSALYFCASSLRRGTGPSYNEQFFGPGTRLTVL.

The chain combines TRBV7-6 with TRBJ2-3, with TRBD2 matching over 9 bases. The germline CDR1 and CDR2 sequences are SGHVS and FNYEAQ. V trimming: 8 bases; J trimming: 3 bases; junction bases outside the gene matches: 6. The CDR3 consists of 14 residues. DNA of the CDR3: TGTGCCAGCGGGCGGGGGGGGCCGACAGATACGCAGTATTTT. Its translation: CASGRGGPTDTQYF.

This clonotype was counted between two and nine times. The chain links TRBV3-1 to TRBJ2-4, with 7 bases that match TRBD2. The trim removed 2 bases at V and 4 bases at J, leaving 8 bases unmatched. This CDR3 region has 16 residues. Per germline, CDR1 LGHDT and CDR2 YNNKEL (reference sequence). CDR3 region: CASSQPTSYIKNIQYF. Written as DNA, the CDR3 is TGTGCCAGCAGCCAACCGACTAGCTATATAAAAAACATTCAGTACTTC.

The chain carries TRBV4-3 and TRBJ2-4; D is undetermined. The J call may be mistaken, given a closer DNA end match to TRBJ2-7. CDR1 is LGHNA and CDR2 is YSLEER in the germline V gene. This CDR3 is built from 14 residues. CDR3 region: CASSQVESDYEQYF. As DNA, the CDR3 is TGCGCCAGCAGCCAAGTGGAGTCAGACTACGAGCAGTACTTC.

In this sample, this clonotype turned up a few times. The genes are TRBV5-1 and TRBJ1-2; weak D call: TRBD1 (6 bases). With 5 bases removed from V and 7 bases from J, the gap between germline ends came to 18 bases. This CDR3 region has 14 residues. Per the germline V gene, CDR1 is SGHRS and CDR2 is YFSETQ. DNA for the CDR3: TGCGCCAGCAGTGCCGGGCCAGGGACAAGTGGCTACACCTTC. It encodes CASSAGPGTSGYTF.